These 32 T cell receptor beta chains originate from one sample sequenced in a study of early T cells in non-severe SARS-CoV-2 infection. In TCRdb, the 5' RACE reads were re-called with MiXCR into one record per CDR3 protein. There are about 52,000 distinct CDR3 sequences in the sample; around 8% occur only once, and about 9.2% lies in the top ten. The sample taken for sequencing was whole blood. These TCRs come from an adult who was a healthcare worker with PCR-confirmed SARS-CoV-2 infection or an uninfected control (not recorded which).

In this sample, this clonotype turned up many times. The chain is built from TRBV29-1 and TRBJ2-3, with 8 bases lining up with TRBD1. The CDR3 runs 16 residues. The germline CDR1 and CDR2 sequences are SQVTM and ANQGSEA. V shed 6 bases, J shed 4 bases, and the junction held 15 bases outside the gene matches. The CDR3 region has the DNA TGCAGCGTCGCAGACATAGGACAGGGTCCCCCAGATACGCAGTATTTT. It yields the protein CSVADIGQGPPDTQYF.

This clonotype was detected many times. This chain connects TRBV11-1 to TRBJ1-1, with D perhaps TRBD1 (6 bases). This CDR3 is 12 amino acids long. Germline values: CDR1 SGHAT, CDR2 FQDESV (reference sequence). V shed 4 bases and J shed 5 bases, with 8 bases lying between them. The CDR3 region is CASSSRGTEAFF. CDR3 nucleotide sequence: TGTGCCAGCAGCTCCAGGGGAACTGAAGCTTTCTTT.

This clonotype was seen a few times. The chain has TRBV12-3 or TRBV12-4 and TRBJ2-5; D might be TRBD2 (6 bases). The V end was cut by 5 bases, the J end by 3 bases, with 16 bases between. The CDR3 totals 15 residues. CDR3 region: CASSPWRGGKETQYF. For the CDR3, the DNA is TGTGCCAGCAGTCCCTGGCGGGGAGGTAAAGAGACCCAGTACTTC.

V usage is TRBV28 and J usage is TRBJ1-1, with TRBD1 identical over 8 bases. Per the germline V gene, CDR1 is MDHEN and CDR2 is SYDVKM. The CDR3 contains 14 residues. Trimming took 6 bases from V and 5 from J; bases not matched to a gene: 8. CDR3 coding DNA: TGTGCCAGCAGCTTTCAGGGGGCAAAAACTGAAGCTTTCTTT. Residues: CASSFQGAKTEAFF.

In this sample, this clonotype turned up a few times. The V call is TRBV4-2, the J call TRBJ2-7; TRBD2 agrees at 14 bases. V was pared by 0 bases and J by 2 bases, with 9 bases of the junction left unmatched. CDR1 is LGHNA and CDR2 is YNFKEQ in the germline V gene. CDR3 size: 19 residues. The CDR3 DNA follows: TGTGCCAGCAGCCAAGATGTAGTCGGGACTAGCGGGAGAGCCTACGAGCAGTACTTC. This sequence encodes CASSQDVVGTSGRAYEQYF.

This clonotype was detected ten times or more. This chain joins TRBV7-3 and TRBJ2-3; D tentatively reads TRBD1 or TRBD2 (6 bases each). CDR3 length: 15 residues. Germline CDR1 and CDR2: SGHTA and FQGTGA. The ends were cut back, 4 bases at V and 2 bases at J, with 13 bases in the middle. The CDR3 spells CASSSEGGITDTQYF. Here the CDR3 DNA reads TGTGCCAGCAGCTCCGAGGGGGGTATCACAGATACGCAGTATTTT.

The chain has TRBV13 and TRBJ1-3; 7 bases agree with TRBD1. CDR3 length: 17 amino acids. Germline loops: CDR1 PRHDT, CDR2 FYEKMQ (reference sequence). V gave up 4 bases and J gave up 4 bases; unmatched junction bases: 13. CDR3 DNA sequence: TGTGCCAGCAGCTCCGGTCCCCCCTCAGGGGGAGGAAACACCATATATTTT. Residues: CASSSGPPSGGGNTIYF.

The V and J genes are TRBV6-5 and TRBJ2-2, with a tentative D call TRBD2 (6 bases). The CDR3 extends over 18 amino acids. V was trimmed by 0 bases and J by 0 bases, leaving 14 bases between them. The germline V gene encodes CDR1 MNHEY and CDR2 SVGAGI. Here the CDR3 reads CASSYSSAGRPNTGELFF. The DNA of the CDR3 is TGTGCCAGCAGTTACTCAAGCGCGGGACGGCCGAACACCGGGGAGCTGTTTTTT.

This clonotype was found many times. This sequence joins TRBV12-3 or TRBV12-4 and TRBJ2-1; D not resolved. The CDR3 totals 13 residues. V shed 5 bases and J shed 3 bases, with 8 bases lying between them. The CDR3 sequence is CASSPQNYNEQFF. The CDR3, as DNA: TGTGCCAGCAGTCCTCAGAACTACAATGAGCAGTTCTTC.

This clonotype appeared a few times. This chain uses TRBV18 with TRBJ1-5, with TRBD1 matching over 9 bases. The CDR3 is 15 residues long. V shed 6 bases and J 5 bases; nucleotides not matched to a gene: 8. Germline CDR1 and CDR2: KGHSH and LQKENI. The CDR3 DNA is TGTGCCAGCTCCCTCGGACAGGGGACTTATCAGCCCCAGCATTTT. The encoded protein is CASSLGQGTYQPQHF.

This clonotype was detected ten times or more. The chain has TRBV7-8 and TRBJ1-1; D is unclear. Per the germline V gene, CDR1 is SGHVS and CDR2 is FQNEAQ. CDR3 size: 14 residues. Trimming shortened V by 5 bases and J by 5 bases, and 15 bases separated the two germline ends. The CDR3 spells CASSLTEGTTEAFF. CDR3 DNA: TGTGCCAGCAGCCTCACGGAGGGTACGACTGAAGCTTTCTTT.

Only a few counts were recorded for this clonotype. The genes are TRBV12-3 or TRBV12-4 and TRBJ1-5; TRBD1 matches 7 bases. The CDR3 is made up of 15 amino acids. The V and J ends lost 2 bases and 10 bases, in that order; junction bases with no gene match: 11. As DNA, the CDR3 is TGTGCCAGCAGTTTATACGGTCAGGGGGAGAGTCCCCAGCATTTT. It is translated as CASSLYGQGESPQHF.

This clonotype was seen a handful of times. The chain employs TRBV7-3 and TRBJ2-1; D gene uncertain. Germline loops: CDR1 SGHTA, CDR2 FQGTGA. Trimming cost V 5 bases and J 4 bases, with 12 bases left between them. The CDR3 is made up of 14 amino acids. CDR3 protein: CASSKPPEYNEQFF. The CDR3 DNA reads as TGTGCCAGCAGCAAACCTCCCGAGTACAATGAGCAGTTCTTC. The full variable domain, its missing parts supplied by reference TRBV7-3 and TRBJ2-1, is GAGVSQTPSNKVTEKGKYVELRCDPISGHTALYWYRQSLGQGPEFLIYFQGTGAADDSGLPNDRFFAVRPEGSVSTLKIQRTERGDSAVYLCASSKPPEYNEQFFGPGTRLTVL.

Only a few counts were recorded for this clonotype. The chain combines TRBV28 with TRBJ2-7; 8 nucleotides agree with TRBD1. The CDR3 is 15 amino acids. Trimming cost V 7 bases and J 3 bases; bases outside gene matches: 11. CDR1 and CDR2 (germline): MDHEN, SYDVKM. The CDR3 reads CASTTYLDRDYEQYF. The CDR3 DNA sequence: TGTGCCAGCACCACCTACCTGGACAGGGACTACGAGCAGTACTTC.

This clonotype was seen at least ten times. The J gene is TRBJ2-3, the V gene TRBV2; 7 bases align to TRBD1. Per germline, CDR1 SNHLY and CDR2 FYNNEI. Losses at the gene ends were 8 bases for V and 6 bases for J; bases not matched to a gene: 14. The CDR3 has 15 amino acids. CDR3 coding DNA: TGTGCCAGCGGAACAGGGGCCCTATCCCCGGATACGCAGTATTTT. This encodes CASGTGALSPDTQYF.

This clonotype was recorded many times. This sequence joins TRBV19 and TRBJ1-1; D is unclear. V was pared by 4 bases and J by 0 bases, with 9 bases between. The CDR3 is 14 residues long. Germline CDR1 reads LNHDA; CDR2 reads SQIVND (reference sequence). As DNA, the CDR3 is TGTGCCAGTAGTACGTACAGCATGAACACTGAAGCTTTCTTT. It yields the protein CASSTYSMNTEAFF.

This clonotype was seen only a few times. The chain carries TRBV20-1 and TRBJ2-7; 7 positions agree with TRBD2. The CDR3 is made up of 12 amino acids. The V segment lost 0 bases and the J segment 4 bases; nucleotides outside the gene matches: 0. Germline CDR1 and CDR2: DFQATT and SNEGSKA (reference sequence). CDR3: CSAREREYEQYF. CDR3 nucleotide sequence: TGCAGTGCTAGAGAGCGGGAGTACGAGCAGTACTTC.

This clonotype was counted many times. This chain links TRBV20-1 with TRBJ2-7, with 7 bases that match TRBD1. This CDR3 has 14 residues. Trimming cost V 0 bases and J 4 bases; bases outside gene matches: 6. CDR1 and CDR2 (germline): DFQATT, SNEGSKA (reference sequence). CDR3 coding DNA: TGCAGTGCTAGAGATGGAAAGGGGGCTTACGAGCAGTACTTC. Amino acid sequence: CSARDGKGAYEQYF.

This clonotype counts as medium-sized. The chain is built from TRBV3-1 and TRBJ1-5; no firm D call. The CDR3 is 13 residues long. The germline V and J ends were trimmed by 1 base and 3 bases, with 4 bases remaining between them. The V gene's germline CDR1 is LGHDT and CDR2 YNNKEL (reference sequence). The CDR3 coding sequence is TGTGCCAGCAGCCAAGGGATCAATCAGCCCCAGCATTTT. Translated: CASSQGINQPQHF.

This clonotype was seen ten or more times. The chain recombines TRBV28 with TRBJ2-5; TRBD2 might be the D (5 bases). Trimming cost V 8 bases and J 5 bases, with 12 bases left between them. There are 12 residues in the CDR3. Germline V CDR1 and CDR2: MDHEN, SYDVKM. Written as DNA, the CDR3 is TGTGCCAGCGGGGTGGGAGTGGAGACCCAGTACTTC. Residues: CASGVGVETQYF.

The chain is built from TRBV7-9 and TRBJ2-2; D might be TRBD1 or TRBD2, each matching 5 bases. Germline V gene sequence: CDR1 SEHNR, CDR2 FQNEAQ (reference sequence). This CDR3 comprises 15 residues. The V gene lost 5 bases and the J gene lost 3 bases, with 13 bases spanning the gap. Here the CDR3 reads CASSPVQGDTGELFF. The CDR3 DNA reads TGTGCCAGCAGCCCAGTCCAGGGAGACACCGGGGAGCTGTTTTTT.

CDR3 region: CASSATPGLASYEQYF. CDR3 coding DNA: TGTGCCAGCAGTGCAACTCCGGGACTAGCGTCCTACGAGCAGTACTTC. This chain uses TRBV12-3 or TRBV12-4 with TRBJ2-7; TRBD2 aligns across 10 bases. J was trimmed by 1 base and V by 5 bases; bases with no gene match: 8. CDR3 length: 16 amino acids.

This chain connects TRBV24-1 to TRBJ2-3, with D tentatively TRBD2 (6 bases). CDR1 and CDR2 from the germline V gene are KGHDR and SFDVKD. The V end was cut by 9 bases, the J end by 1 base, with 13 bases between. The CDR3 contains 14 residues. In DNA form, the CDR3 reads TGTGCCACCGCGGGGAGTTTTGGCACAGATACGCAGTATTTT. Translating gives CATAGSFGTDTQYF.

The chain combines TRBV5-1 with TRBJ2-7; 10 bases line up with TRBD2. With 2 bases clipped from V and 1 base from J, the junction kept 3 bases outside the gene matches. CDR1 and CDR2 (germline): SGHRS, YFSETQ. The CDR3 is 15 amino acids. CDR3 in DNA: TGCGCCAGCAGCTTACTAGCGGGGCTTTCCTACGAGCAGTACTTC. This codes for CASSLLAGLSYEQYF.

This clonotype was recorded many times. V and J are TRBV5-6 and TRBJ2-2, with D hard to call. The V end lost 6 bases, the J end lost 0 bases, and 12 bases lay between the germline ends. Germline CDR1 is SGHDT and CDR2 is YYEEEE. This CDR3 has 15 residues. The CDR3 reads CASNPSRTNTGELFF. The CDR3 coding sequence is TGTGCCAGCAACCCGAGCCGCACGAACACCGGGGAGCTGTTTTTT.

This clonotype was seen many times. In DNA, the CDR3 is TGTGCCAGCAGCAAAGACGAAAAGGGGGAAAATTCACCCCTCCACTTT. This codes for CASSKDEKGENSPLHF. V gene TRBV21-1 combines with J gene TRBJ1-6; TRBD1, the table's D call, was not compared with the DNA. TRBV21-1 is shown as a pseudogene. There are 16 residues in the CDR3.

This clonotype was detected ten times or more. The rearrangement links TRBV14 to TRBJ2-7; TRBD1 aligns across 9 bases. CDR1 and CDR2 (germline): SGHDN, FVKESK. The CDR3 loop spans 16 amino acids. Trimming at V came to 3 bases and at J to 2 bases, leaving 8 bases not matched to a gene. CDR3 loop: CASSHRPGQGAYEQYF. CDR3 sequence (DNA): TGTGCCAGCAGCCATAGACCGGGACAGGGAGCCTACGAGCAGTACTTC.

The chain carries TRBV7-9 and TRBJ2-2; possible D gene TRBD2, 7 bases. With 5 bases removed from V and 1 base from J, the gap between germline ends came to 11 bases. The CDR3 consists of 15 residues. Germline CDR1 SEHNR, CDR2 FQNEAQ (reference sequence). DNA of the CDR3: TGTGCCAGCAGCCCCGGGGGGCGGAACACCGGGGAGCTGTTTTTT. It yields the protein CASSPGGRNTGELFF. Filled out from reference TRBV7-9 and TRBJ2-2, the complete variable domain reads DTGVSQNPRHKITKRGQNVTFRCDPISEHNRLYWYRQTLGQGPEFLTYFQNEAQLEKSRLLSDRFSAERPKGSFSTLEIQRTEQGDSAMYLCASSPGGRNTGELFFGEGSRLTVL.

This clonotype was detected ten times or more. The chain recombines TRBV6-5 with TRBJ2-1, with D possibly matching TRBD1 (5 bases). CDR3 length equals 13 residues. Germline V lookup: CDR1 MNHEY, CDR2 SVGAGI. With 5 bases removed from V and 6 bases from J, the gap between germline ends came to 11 bases. CDR3 residues: CASSLGQGNEQFF. CDR3 coding DNA: TGTGCCAGCAGTCTCGGGCAGGGCAATGAGCAGTTCTTC.

This clonotype showed up just a few times. The chain uses TRBV10-2 and TRBJ2-3; 12 bases fit TRBD2. In germline, CDR1 is WSHSY, CDR2 SAAADI. Trimming took 4 bases from V and 0 from J; bases not matched to a gene: 2. This CDR3 region has 16 residues. CDR3 in amino acids: CASSGTSGVSTDTQYF. CDR3 sequence (DNA): TGCGCCAGCAGTGGGACTAGCGGGGTGAGCACAGATACGCAGTATTTT.

The J gene is TRBJ1-2, the V gene TRBV7-2, with a weak D call TRBD1 (5 bases). V dropped 4 bases and J dropped 10 bases, with 13 bases sitting between them. The germline V gene has CDR1 SGHTA and CDR2 FQGNSA. The CDR3 loop spans 12 amino acids. The CDR3 DNA reads TGTGCCAGCAGCTCAGGACATTGGGCCTACACCTTC. This translates into CASSSGHWAYTF.

V and J are TRBV7-3 and TRBJ2-1; D remains ambiguous. This CDR3 is 12 amino acids long. Deletions cut 1 base from V and 6 bases from J, with 4 bases between. Germline assignment: CDR1 SGHTA and CDR2 FQGTGA. CDR3: CASSLNSNEQFF. The CDR3 DNA reads as TGTGCCAGCAGCTTAAATTCCAATGAGCAGTTCTTC.